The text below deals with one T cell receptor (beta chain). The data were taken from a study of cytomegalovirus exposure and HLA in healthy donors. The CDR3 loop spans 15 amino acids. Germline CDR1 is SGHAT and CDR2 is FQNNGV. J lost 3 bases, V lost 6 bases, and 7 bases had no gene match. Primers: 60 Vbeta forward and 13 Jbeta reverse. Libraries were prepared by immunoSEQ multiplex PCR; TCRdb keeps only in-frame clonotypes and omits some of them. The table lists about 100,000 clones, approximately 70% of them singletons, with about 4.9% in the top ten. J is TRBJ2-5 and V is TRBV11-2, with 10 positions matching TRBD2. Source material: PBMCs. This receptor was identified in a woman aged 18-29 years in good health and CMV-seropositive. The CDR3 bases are TGTGCCAGCAGGTTGACTAGCGGGCGAAAAGAGACCCAGTACTTC. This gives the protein CASRLTSGRKETQYF.